A selection of T cell receptor beta chains follows, all from one sample in a study of CD8+ T cells in alopecia areata. TCRdb keeps only in-frame clones here, not all; method: immunoSEQ multiplex PCR. The sample lists roughly 70,000 clones, approximately 28% occurring once. Sequenced material: CD8+ T cells sorted from blood, taken at week 4, from a patient treated with tofacitinib. The receptors were gathered from a human donor with alopecia areata. CDR3s include the opening cysteine and the closing phenylalanine or tryptophan. The order of the fields is V gene, D gene, clone size, J gene, CDR3 DNA, CDR3 protein. The D gene is left open where the match is weak. Clone sizes are given selectively: once, few, many, or a class where the clone is expanded.

v_gene: TRBV2; d_gene: .; abundance: few; j_gene: TRBJ1-1; CDR3nt: TGTGCCAGCAGTTTAACCGGGGCAACTGAAGCTTTCTTT; CDR3aa: CASSLTGATEAFF
v_gene: TRBV29-1; d_gene: TRBD1; abundance: .; j_gene: TRBJ2-7; CDR3nt: TGCAGCGTAAAGGACAGGGAGTACGAGCAGTACTTC; CDR3aa: CSVKDREYEQYF
v_gene: TRBV7-9; d_gene: .; abundance: .; j_gene: TRBJ1-2; CDR3nt: TGTGCCAGCAGCTTAGGAATGCCCCTAGCTAACTATGGCTACACCTTC; CDR3aa: CASSLGMPLANYGYTF
v_gene: TRBV6-5; d_gene: .; abundance: .; j_gene: TRBJ2-3; CDR3nt: TGTGCCAGCAGTGACGACGGGTATACGCAGTATTTT; CDR3aa: CASSDDGYTQYF
v_gene: TRBV5-6; d_gene: .; abundance: .; j_gene: TRBJ1-2; CDR3nt: TGTGCCAGCAGCGGCGGACCGGAGGGTGGCGGCTACACCTTC; CDR3aa: CASSGGPEGGGYTF
v_gene: TRBV29-1; d_gene: TRBD2; abundance: .; j_gene: TRBJ2-3; CDR3nt: TGCAGCGTCAGCGGGAGAGCCGATACGCAGTATTTT; CDR3aa: CSVSGRADTQYF
v_gene: TRBV2; d_gene: .; abundance: medium-sized; j_gene: TRBJ1-1; CDR3nt: TGTGCCAGCAGGGGCCCAAGGGAGGGAGCTTTCTTT; CDR3aa: CASRGPREGAFF
v_gene: TRBV7-9; d_gene: TRBD2; abundance: few; j_gene: TRBJ2-5; CDR3nt: TGTGCCAGCAGCGATCCGATCGGGCGGGAGGTCTTGGAGACCCAGTACTTC; CDR3aa: CASSDPIGREVLETQYF
v_gene: TRBV29-1; d_gene: TRBD1; abundance: .; j_gene: TRBJ2-7; CDR3nt: TGCAGCGTTGAATTGGGCAGGGGGAGTTACGAGCAGTACTTC; CDR3aa: CSVELGRGSYEQYF
v_gene: TRBV13; d_gene: .; abundance: .; j_gene: TRBJ2-5; CDR3nt: TGTGCCAGCAGCCCTGGGGCAGAGACCCAGTACTTC; CDR3aa: CASSPGAETQYF
v_gene: TRBV9; d_gene: TRBD2; abundance: .; j_gene: TRBJ2-7; CDR3nt: TGTGCCAGCAGCGGAGTCCCCGTAGCGGGAGGCAACTACGAGCAGTACTTC; CDR3aa: CASSGVPVAGGNYEQYF
v_gene: TRBV10-2; d_gene: TRBD1; abundance: .; j_gene: TRBJ2-2; CDR3nt: TGCGCCAGCTGGACAGGGGCCAGCACCGGGGAGCTGTTTTTT; CDR3aa: CASWTGASTGELFF
v_gene: TRBV30; d_gene: .; abundance: few; j_gene: TRBJ2-4; CDR3nt: TGTGCCTGGTCGGGTTTCCAAAACATTCAGTACTTC; CDR3aa: CAWSGFQNIQYF
v_gene: TRBV29-1; d_gene: .; abundance: few; j_gene: TRBJ2-3; CDR3nt: TGCAGCGTTGATGCAGGGGATACGCAGTATTTT; CDR3aa: CSVDAGDTQYF
v_gene: TRBV6-4; d_gene: TRBD2; abundance: few; j_gene: TRBJ2-1; CDR3nt: TGTGCCAGCAGTGACCGACTCGGGGGGGGTCTCTATGAGCAGTTCTTC; CDR3aa: CASSDRLGGGLYEQFF
v_gene: TRBV29-1; d_gene: TRBD2; abundance: .; j_gene: TRBJ2-3; CDR3nt: TGCAGCGTGGGAGGGACTCCGATCGAGCCTAGCACAGATACGCAGTATTTT; CDR3aa: CSVGGTPIEPSTDTQYF
v_gene: TRBV6-1; d_gene: .; abundance: .; j_gene: TRBJ1-2; CDR3nt: TGTGCCAGCAGTGAAAACTATGGCTACACCTTC; CDR3aa: CASSENYGYTF
v_gene: TRBV2; d_gene: .; abundance: few; j_gene: TRBJ1-1; CDR3nt: TGTGCCAGCAGTGAAGGACGGTTGAACACTGAAGCTTTCTTT; CDR3aa: CASSEGRLNTEAFF
v_gene: TRBV29-1; d_gene: .; abundance: .; j_gene: TRBJ2-2; CDR3nt: TGCAGCGTTGTTTCCGGGGTCGGGGAGCTGTTTTTT; CDR3aa: CSVVSGVGELFF
v_gene: TRBV7-2; d_gene: .; abundance: medium-sized; j_gene: TRBJ1-1; CDR3nt: TGTGCCAGCAGCTTAGGGTATGGGACTGAAGCTTTCTTT; CDR3aa: CASSLGYGTEAFF
v_gene: TRBV5-1; d_gene: .; abundance: .; j_gene: TRBJ2-7; CDR3nt: TGCGCCAGCAGAGGAGGGGTTTCCTACGAGCAGTACTTC; CDR3aa: CASRGGVSYEQYF
v_gene: TRBV19; d_gene: .; abundance: few; j_gene: TRBJ2-1; CDR3nt: TGTGCCAGTTCGGTGGGAGACAACAATGAGCAGTTCTTC; CDR3aa: CASSVGDNNEQFF
v_gene: TRBV27; d_gene: TRBD2; abundance: once; j_gene: TRBJ2-1; CDR3nt: TGTGCCAGCAGCCCCCGGGGGGGAGGCCATGAGCAGTTCTTC; CDR3aa: CASSPRGGGHEQFF